This T cell receptor (beta chain) was identified in a study of regulatory T cells in long-lasting Graves disease. With regard to this clonotype: Just one base apart from a much larger clone, this may be a read error.

In building TCR beta libraries, iRepertoire HTBI primers were used together with Arm-PCR of CDR3 regions. TCRdb analysed the multiplex PCR reads with MiXCR anew, one entry per CDR3 protein. The sample gives 400,000 to 450,000 distinct CDR3 sequences, less than 20% of which show up once; around a tenth is in the top ten. Time point reported: newly diagnosed GD, antithyroid drugs for less than 3 months. PBMCs were the source of the RNA used for TCR sequencing. These data also formed part of another study, on T cells in Graves' hyperthyroidism and ophthalmopathy. That work adds: Newly diagnosed patients aged 18 to 65 had hyperthyroidism of under 2 months' duration.

The TCR comes from a woman aged 25 to 39 with Graves disease. The sample consisted of peripheral blood mononuclear cells (PBMCs), taken at new diagnosis, from a patient treated with antithyroid drugs.

CDR3 region: CSAEDSNTEACF. The CDR3 bases are TGCAGTGCTGAAGACAGTAACACTGAAGCTTGCTTT. The chain has TRBV20-1 and TRBJ1-1; perhaps TRBD1 as D (5 bases). The CDR3 runs 12 residues. Germline V gene lookup returns CDR1 DFQATT and CDR2 SNEGSKA (reference sequence).